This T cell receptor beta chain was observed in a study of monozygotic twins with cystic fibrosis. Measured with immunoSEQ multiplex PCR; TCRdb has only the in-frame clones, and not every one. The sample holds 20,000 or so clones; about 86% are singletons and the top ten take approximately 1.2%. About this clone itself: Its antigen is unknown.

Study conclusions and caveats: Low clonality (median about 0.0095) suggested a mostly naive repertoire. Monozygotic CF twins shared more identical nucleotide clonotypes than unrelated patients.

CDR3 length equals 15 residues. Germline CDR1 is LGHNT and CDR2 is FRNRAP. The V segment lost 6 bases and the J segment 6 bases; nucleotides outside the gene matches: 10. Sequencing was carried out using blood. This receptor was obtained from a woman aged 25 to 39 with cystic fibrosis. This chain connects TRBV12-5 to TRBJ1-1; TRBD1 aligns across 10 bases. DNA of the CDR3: TGTGCTAGTGGACCTCTTGGGACAGGGGCGGCTGAAGCTTTCTTT. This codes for CASGPLGTGAAEAFF.